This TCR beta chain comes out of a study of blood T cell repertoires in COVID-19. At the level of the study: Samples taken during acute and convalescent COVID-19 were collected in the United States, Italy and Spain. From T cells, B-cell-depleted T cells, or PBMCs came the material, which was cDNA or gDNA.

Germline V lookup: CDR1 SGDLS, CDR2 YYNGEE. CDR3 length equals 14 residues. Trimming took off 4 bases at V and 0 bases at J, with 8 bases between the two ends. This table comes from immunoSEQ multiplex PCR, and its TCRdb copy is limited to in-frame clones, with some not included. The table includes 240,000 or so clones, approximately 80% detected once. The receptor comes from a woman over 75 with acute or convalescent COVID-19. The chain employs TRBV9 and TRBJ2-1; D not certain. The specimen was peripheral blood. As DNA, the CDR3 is TGTGCCAGCAGCCCGCCCGGCTCCTACAATGAGCAGTTCTTC. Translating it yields CASSPPGSYNEQFF. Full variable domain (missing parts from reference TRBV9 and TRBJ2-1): DSGVTQTPKHLITATGQRVTLRCSPRSGDLSVYWYQQSLDQGLQFLIQYYNGEERAKGNILERFSAQQFPDLHSELNLSSLELGDSALYFCASSPPGSYNEQFFGPGTRLTVL.